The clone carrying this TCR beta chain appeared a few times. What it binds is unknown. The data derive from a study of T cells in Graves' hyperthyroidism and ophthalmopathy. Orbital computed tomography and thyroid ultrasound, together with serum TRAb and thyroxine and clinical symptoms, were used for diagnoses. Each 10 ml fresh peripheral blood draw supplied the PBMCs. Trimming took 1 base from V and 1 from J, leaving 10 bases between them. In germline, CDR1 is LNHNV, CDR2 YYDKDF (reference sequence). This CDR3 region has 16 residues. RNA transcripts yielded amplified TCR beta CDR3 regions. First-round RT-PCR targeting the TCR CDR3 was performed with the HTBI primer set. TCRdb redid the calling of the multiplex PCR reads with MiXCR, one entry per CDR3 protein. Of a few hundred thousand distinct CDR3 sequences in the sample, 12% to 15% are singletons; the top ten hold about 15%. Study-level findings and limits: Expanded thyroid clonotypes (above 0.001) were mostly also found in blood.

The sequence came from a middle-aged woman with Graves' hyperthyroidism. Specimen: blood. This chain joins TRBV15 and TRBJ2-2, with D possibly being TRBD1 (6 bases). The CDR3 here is CATSRARDMNTGELFF. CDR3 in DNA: TGTGCCACCAGCAGAGCCCGGGACATGAACACCGGGGAGCTGTTTTTT.